This T cell receptor (beta chain) comes out of a study of cytomegalovirus exposure and HLA in healthy donors. Germline V CDR1 and CDR2: SGHVS, FNYEAQ. This CDR3 contains 14 residues. V was shortened by 1 base and J by 4 bases, with 11 bases between the two germline ends. This PCR relied on a set of 60 Vbeta primers and 13 Jbeta primers. Only in-frame clones appear in the TCRdb table, and some are missing; sequencing was by immunoSEQ multiplex PCR. The sample contains roughly 190,000 clones, roughly 80% of which appear only once. The specimen was PBMCs. The chain has TRBV7-6 and TRBJ2-7; TRBD1 might be the D (5 bases). The sequence was collected from a female donor in good health and CMV-seronegative. CDR3 loop: CASSLESGMYEQYF. The DNA for the CDR3 is TGTGCCAGCAGCTTAGAGTCAGGGATGTACGAGCAGTACTTC.